These 19 T cell receptor beta chains originate from one sample sequenced in a study of a mutant IDH1 vaccine in newly diagnosed glioma. The table came from immunoSEQ multiplex PCR; TCRdb's copy has only in-frame clones and leaves some out. Here the sample spans roughly 130,000 clones, around 80% being singletons. Their antigen targets remain unknown. Documented time point: week 11, during vaccination. A single vaccine dose contained 300 ug of mutant IDH1 20-mer peptide, and topical imiquimod was used with it. The sample was PBMCs, taken from a glioma patient whose treatment included an IDH1 peptide vaccine. The receptors come from a man aged 40-49 years with glioma.

DNA of the CDR3: TGTGCCAGCTCCCTGGAGGCGGCTACGAGAGAAAAACTGTTTTTT. This encodes CASSLEAATREKLFF. V is TRBV18 and J is TRBJ1-4; the D is unclear. CDR1 is KGHSH, CDR2 LQKENI, per germline. V lost 6 bases and J lost 8, with 19 bases in between. The length of the CDR3 is 15 residues.

The chain uses TRBV18 and TRBJ2-7; D is perhaps TRBD1 (5 bases). The CDR3 spans 14 residues. V was shortened by 1 base and J by 3 bases, with 10 bases between the two germline ends. From germline, CDR1 is KGHSH and CDR2 LQKENI. This chain's CDR3 is CASSPQDSNYEQYF. The CDR3 DNA reads as TGTGCCAGCTCACCACAAGACAGCAACTACGAGCAGTACTTC.

There are a few counts of this clone. The chain carries TRBV27 and TRBJ2-5, with 8 bases fitting TRBD2. The CDR3 totals 13 residues. With V trimmed by 7 bases and J by 4 bases, 5 bases remained unmatched. Germline CDR1 and CDR2: MNHEY and SMNVEV (reference sequence). The CDR3 nucleotides read TGTGCCAGCAACGGCGGGGGGACAGAGACCCAGTACTTC. Amino acids: CASNGGGTETQYF.

Worth noting for this clone: Other DNA sequences of this sample code for an identical CDR3. The gene calls are TRBV7-9 and TRBJ2-7; the D is unclear. Trimming took off 0 bases at V and 6 bases at J, with 6 bases between the two ends. Per germline, CDR1 SEHNR and CDR2 FQNEAQ (reference sequence). This CDR3 contains 12 residues. The DNA of the CDR3 is TGTGCCAGCAGCTTAGCAGGGCTCGAGCAGTACTTC. Translating gives CASSLAGLEQYF.

The J gene is TRBJ2-2, the V gene TRBV9; D is unresolved. Per the germline V gene, CDR1 is SGDLS and CDR2 is YYNGEE. V dropped 4 bases and J dropped 6 bases, with 10 bases sitting between them. The CDR3 spans 13 residues. The CDR3 nucleotides are TGTGCCAGCAGCCCCGTTGGGCCCGGGGAGCTGTTTTTT. Its protein is CASSPVGPGELFF.

The CDR3 sequence: CASSSGGGRDSPLHF. CDR3 nucleotides: TGTGCCAGCAGCTCCGGGGGGGGAAGAGATTCACCCCTCCACTTT. The V call is TRBV7-9, the J call TRBJ1-6; perhaps TRBD1 as D (5 bases). The CDR3 contains 15 residues. Germline V gene sequence: CDR1 SEHNR, CDR2 FQNEAQ (reference sequence). V was shortened by 4 bases and J by 8 bases, with 15 bases between the two germline ends. The entire variable domain, with the rest obtained from reference TRBV7-9 and TRBJ1-6, is as follows: DTGVSQNPRHKITKRGQNVTFRCDPISEHNRLYWYRQTLGQGPEFLTYFQNEAQLEKSRLLSDRFSAERPKGSFSTLEIQRTEQGDSAMYLCASSSGGGRDSPLHFGNGTRLTVT.

CDR3 loop: CASSPAGSTQYF. In DNA, the CDR3 is TGTGCCAGCAGTCCAGCAGGGAGTACGCAGTATTTT. The chain recombines TRBV7-2 with TRBJ2-3; D may correspond to TRBD1 or TRBD2 (5 bases each). The CDR3 length is 12 residues. Trimming took 6 bases from V and 8 from J, leaving 12 bases between them. Germline V gene sequence: CDR1 SGHTA, CDR2 FQGNSA. Full variable domain (rest looked up from reference TRBV7-2 and TRBJ2-3): GAGVSQSPSNKVTEKGKDVELRCDPISGHTALYWYRQSLGQGLEFLIYFQGNSAPDKSGLPSDRFSAERTGGSVSTLTIQRTQQEDSAVYLCASSPAGSTQYFGPGTRLTVL.

This rearrangement joins TRBV19 to TRBJ1-5, with TRBD1 as a possible D gene (5 bases). This CDR3 is 13 amino acids long. Deletions cut 3 bases from V and 7 bases from J, with 10 bases between. CDR1 is LNHDA and CDR2 is SQIVND in the germline V gene (reference sequence). Written as DNA, the CDR3 is TGTGCCAGTAGTATTAGGGGACCCCAGCCCCAGCATTTT. It translates to CASSIRGPQPQHF.

Only a few counts were recorded for this clone. This chain uses TRBV30 with TRBJ1-1; D is uncertain. The V end lost 0 bases, the J end lost 2 bases, and 7 bases lay between the germline ends. Germline V gene lookup returns CDR1 GTSNPN and CDR2 SVGIG (reference sequence). This CDR3 comprises 13 residues. This CDR3 is CAWSVHSNTEAFF. The CDR3 region has the DNA TGTGCCTGGAGTGTACACAGTAACACTGAAGCTTTCTTT.

The CDR3 nucleotides read TGTGCCATCAGTGATGGGGACAGGGGGGTCAAAAACATTCAGTACTTC. Its translation: CAISDGDRGVKNIQYF. The J gene is TRBJ2-4, the V gene TRBV10-3, with TRBD1 matching 11 bases. CDR3 length: 16 residues. With 3 bases clipped from V and 3 bases from J, the junction kept 4 bases outside the gene matches. Germline assignment: CDR1 ENHRY and CDR2 SYGVKD.

The rearrangement uses TRBV18 and TRBJ1-1; TRBD1 matches at 10 bases. Germline V lookup: CDR1 KGHSH, CDR2 LQKENI. CDR3 size: 14 residues. J lost 7 bases, V lost 3 bases, and 5 bases had no gene match. Here the CDR3 reads CASSPRQGADEAFF. DNA of the CDR3: TGTGCCAGCTCACCCCGACAGGGGGCCGATGAAGCTTTCTTT.

The chain combines TRBV9 with TRBJ1-5; no clear D gene. Looked up from germline, CDR1 is SGDLS and CDR2 is YYNGEE. The V end was cut by 0 bases, the J end by 3 bases, with 10 bases between. There are 15 residues in the CDR3. The CDR3 nucleotides read TGTGCCAGCAGCGTAGAGGGTACAGCCAATCAGCCCCAGCATTTT. Translated, it gives CASSVEGTANQPQHF.

This clone has only one observation. The chain joins TRBV4-3 to TRBJ1-4, with D hard to call. The CDR3 sequence is 15 residues long. Trimming stripped 4 bases from V and 4 bases from J, with 13 bases between. Germline V lookup: CDR1 LGHNA, CDR2 YSLEER. CDR3 in DNA: TGCGCCAGCAGCCCCTCCGGGAGCCATAATGAAAAACTGTTTTTT. This sequence encodes CASSPSGSHNEKLFF.

The chain has TRBV29-1 and TRBJ2-5; a possible D gene is TRBD2 (6 bases). Trimming took 6 bases from V and 5 from J, leaving 10 bases between them. Germline assignment: CDR1 SQVTM and CDR2 ANQGSEA. The length of the CDR3 is 11 residues. The CDR3 protein is CSVRGNETQYF. For the CDR3, the DNA is TGCAGCGTGCGGGGTAACGAGACCCAGTACTTC.

This sequence joins TRBV2 and TRBJ2-7; no reliable D call. Germline loops: CDR1 SNHLY, CDR2 FYNNEI. The CDR3 extends over 11 amino acids. V was cut by 4 bases and J by 7 bases, with 8 bases left in between. The CDR3 DNA follows: TGTGCCAGCAGTGTCAGCAGGGAGCAGTACTTC. It codes for CASSVSREQYF.

The chain carries TRBV4-3 and TRBJ1-4; D unresolved. The CDR3 has 15 residues. Germline V gene data show CDR1 as LGHNA and CDR2 as YSLEER. V was shortened by 3 bases and J by 8 bases, with 16 bases between the two germline ends. The CDR3 bases are TGCGCCAGCAGCCACTCCCCACAGTTAGGGGAAAAACTGTTTTTT. Translation: CASSHSPQLGEKLFF.

The chain carries TRBV4-2 and TRBJ1-2, with D tentatively TRBD1 (5 bases). The length of the CDR3 is 14 residues. The germline CDR1 and CDR2 sequences are LGHNA and YNFKEQ. V lost 1 base and J lost 7, with 13 bases in between. The CDR3 bases are TGTGCCAGCAGCCAAGCAGAAGGGGATGTTGGCTACACCTTC. As protein: CASSQAEGDVGYTF.

The chain recombines TRBV11-2 with TRBJ2-7, with D perhaps matching TRBD1 (5 bases). V was pared by 6 bases and J by 5 bases, with 17 bases between. Germline CDR1 is SGHAT and CDR2 is FQNNGV. This CDR3 comprises 14 residues. CDR3 protein: CASSRQGRYDEQYF. CDR3 nucleotide sequence: TGTGCCAGCAGTCGCCAGGGTCGGTATGACGAGCAGTACTTC.

This clone has a single count. This sequence joins TRBV6-5 and TRBJ2-2; D possibly corresponds to TRBD2 (6 bases). The CDR3 sequence is 15 residues long. Germline-derived CDR1 and CDR2 are MNHEY and SVGAGI. V was cut by 7 bases and J by 5 bases, with 17 bases left in between. CDR3 nucleotide sequence: TGTGCCAGCAAAATTTCCAGGGCGGGGACCGGGGAGCTGTTTTTT. It specifies CASKISRAGTGELFF.